This T cell receptor beta chain appears in the sequencing data of a study of shared clonotypes between healthy human individuals. At deep level, the assay was performed. Every subset's genomic DNA went evenly onto several immunoSEQ plates. Here immunoSEQ multiplex PCR was the method, and the copy in TCRdb shows in-frame clones only, minus some. Here the sample spans approximately 320,000 clones, roughly 70% being singletons. For this clone: Its antigen is not identified.

Broader study findings: Few donors restricted represented genetic and exposure-history diversity. With a handful of donors compared, 4% to 5.5% of naive CD4 clonotypes were shared.

Trimming removed 3 bases from V and 6 bases from J, with 20 bases in between. In germline, CDR1 is MGHDK, CDR2 SYGVNS. The CDR3 has 17 residues. The chain has TRBV25-1 and TRBJ2-2; TRBD1 might be the D (5 bases). This sequence originates from a man younger than 45 in good health. Sequenced material: memory CD4+ T cells sorted from blood. Subset: CD45RA-negative fraction. The CDR3 nucleotides read TGTGCCAGCAGTGATGGTGGGGAAGGGGAATATCCCGGGGAGCTGTTTTTT. It yields the protein CASSDGGEGEYPGELFF.